The 22 T cell receptor beta chains below come from one sample, sequenced in a study of T cells in Graves' hyperthyroidism and ophthalmopathy. Amplified regions were TCR beta CDR3 sequences from RNA transcripts. The HTBI primer set served for first-round RT-PCR of the TCR CDR3. MiXCR, run by TCRdb on the multiplex PCR reads, gives a single entry per CDR3 protein. This table has fewer than 650,000 distinct CDR3 sequences, about 46% appearing once. The sequenced material came from peripheral blood or thyroid tissue (not recorded which). The receptors shown here come from an adult woman with Graves' disease, either hyperthyroidism or ophthalmopathy (not recorded which).

This chain uses TRBV29-1 with TRBJ2-5, with 7 bases that match TRBD1. The CDR3 runs 13 residues. CDR1 is SQVTM and CDR2 is ANQGSEA in the germline V gene. Losses at the gene ends were 7 bases for V and 4 bases for J; bases not matched to a gene: 9. The CDR3 bases are TGCAGCGCACAGGGGAGCGGCTCAGAGACCCAGTACTTC. Protein: CSAQGSGSETQYF.

The chain has TRBV7-2 and TRBJ1-5; D is perhaps TRBD1 (5 bases). Germline V gives CDR1 SGHTA, CDR2 FQGNSA. V shed 6 bases and J shed 5 bases, with 20 bases lying between them. The CDR3 runs 16 residues. CDR3 bases: TGTGCCAGCAGTTACTCTGGAGGGGTAGGGTATCAGCCCCAGCATTTT. Translating gives CASSYSGGVGYQPQHF. Full variable domain (missing parts from reference TRBV7-2 and TRBJ1-5): GAGVSQSPSNKVTEKGKDVELRCDPISGHTALYWYRQSLGQGLEFLIYFQGNSAPDKSGLPSDRFSAERTGGSVSTLTIQRTQQEDSAVYLCASSYSGGVGYQPQHFGDGTRLSIL.

As concerns this clonotype: Compared with germline, one end of the junction differs, possibly owing to a read error. The chain employs TRBV6-1 and TRBJ2-7; no reliable D call. This CDR3 has 14 residues. Germline V gives CDR1 MNHNS, CDR2 SASEGT. CDR3 in amino acids: CASSEDKYSYEQYF. CDR3 in DNA: TGTGCCAGCAGCGAAGACAAATACTCCTACGAGCAGTACTTC.

The rearrangement links TRBV12-5 to TRBJ2-2, with no clear D. The CDR3 length is 12 residues. The germline V gene has CDR1 LGHNT and CDR2 FRNRAP. V was pared by 4 bases and J by 7 bases, with 7 bases between. CDR3 sequence (DNA): TGTGCTAGTGGTTATCAATACGGGGAGCTGTTTTTT. As protein: CASGYQYGELFF.

The chain employs TRBV14 and TRBJ2-7; D is undetermined. The germline V gene encodes CDR1 SGHDN and CDR2 FVKESK. V was shortened by 3 bases and J by 7 bases, with 10 bases between the two germline ends. This CDR3 spans 12 amino acids. Here the CDR3 reads CASSQHGLEQYF. The CDR3 DNA reads as TGTGCCAGCAGCCAGCACGGATTGGAGCAGTACTTC.

This chain joins TRBV5-1 and TRBJ1-1; possible D gene TRBD1, 5 bases. Germline values: CDR1 SGHRS, CDR2 YFSETQ. The CDR3 runs 15 residues. V was shortened by 0 bases and J by 1 base, with 10 bases between the two germline ends. DNA of the CDR3: TGCGCCAGCAGCTTGGCGGCAGGGCGGAACACTGAAGCTTTCTTT. It is translated as CASSLAAGRNTEAFF. Complete variable domain (other parts from reference TRBV5-1 and TRBJ1-1): KAGVTQTPRYLIKTRGQQVTLSCSPISGHRSVSWYQQTPGQGLQFLFEYFSETQRNKGNFPGRFSGRQFSNSRSEMNVSTLELGDSALYLCASSLAAGRNTEAFFGQGTRLTVV.

The chain couples TRBV7-9 to TRBJ2-7, with no clear D. Per the germline V gene, CDR1 is SEHNR and CDR2 is FQNEAQ (reference sequence). The CDR3 loop spans 13 amino acids. Trimming took 5 bases from V and 6 from J, leaving 14 bases between them. The CDR3 loop is CASSPPSGPEQYF. DNA of the CDR3: TGTGCCAGCAGCCCCCCTTCGGGTCCCGAGCAGTACTTC.

The chain is built from TRBV20-1 and TRBJ2-3; maybe TRBD2 (6 bases). V lost 6 bases and J lost 0, with 13 bases in between. There are 14 residues in the CDR3. Germline V gene data show CDR1 as DFQATT and CDR2 as SNEGSKA (reference sequence). The CDR3 sequence is CSAGLAASTDTQYF. The DNA for the CDR3 is TGCAGTGCGGGACTGGCTGCTAGCACAGATACGCAGTATTTT.

In its sample, this clonotype was seen many times. The chain links TRBV10-3 to TRBJ1-2; TRBD1 matches at 8 bases. Looked up from germline, CDR1 is ENHRY and CDR2 is SYGVKD. After removal of 2 bases from V and 7 bases from J, the junction contained 6 bases not matched to a gene. This CDR3 comprises 14 residues. CDR3 sequence (DNA): TGTGCCATCAGTGAGACCAGGGGGCAGGGTGGCTACACCTTC. Protein sequence: CAISETRGQGGYTF.

This clonotype was seen more than once but under ten times. The CDR3: CAWRGVHTEAFF. The CDR3 DNA reads TGTGCCTGGAGGGGGGTCCACACTGAAGCTTTCTTT. The V and J genes are TRBV30 and TRBJ1-1; perhaps TRBD1 as D (5 bases). Trimming shortened V by 3 bases and J by 3 bases, and 8 bases separated the two germline ends. The CDR3 is made up of 12 amino acids. Germline CDR1 reads GTSNPN; CDR2 reads SVGIG (reference sequence).

This clonotype has at least ten counts. V gene TRBV20-1 combines with J gene TRBJ2-5; D is unresolved. Trimming took 3 bases from V and 0 from J, leaving 11 bases between them. This CDR3 comprises 14 residues. The V gene's germline CDR1 is DFQATT and CDR2 SNEGSKA (reference sequence). CDR3 protein: CSASGGANQETQYF. For the CDR3, the DNA is TGCAGTGCTAGTGGCGGAGCTAACCAAGAGACCCAGTACTTC.

The rearrangement links TRBV7-2 to TRBJ2-5, with unresolved D. V lost 2 bases and J lost 4, with 11 bases in between. CDR1 and CDR2 from the germline V gene are SGHTA and FQGNSA. CDR3 length equals 14 residues. DNA of the CDR3: TGTGCCAGCAGCTTAATGCCTAGTTTAGAGACCCAGTACTTC. Protein product: CASSLMPSLETQYF.

Details on this clonotype: Germline is not matched at one junction end, which may reflect a read error. The V and J genes are TRBV7-3 and TRBJ1-2; the D is unclear. CDR1 SGHTA and CDR2 FQGTGA come from the germline V gene. The CDR3 sequence is 12 residues long. CDR3 amino acids: CASSPRTSGPNF. As DNA, the CDR3 is TGTGCCAGCAGCCCCCGGACTAGCGGGCCTAACTTC.

This clonotype was detected a few times. The V and J genes are TRBV20-1 and TRBJ1-6; TRBD1 matches 7 bases. CDR3 length equals 15 residues. Trimming at V came to 5 bases and at J to 8 bases, leaving 12 bases not matched to a gene. The germline V gene has CDR1 DFQATT and CDR2 SNEGSKA (reference sequence). CDR3 in amino acids: CSARRTGRVDSPLHF. In DNA form, the CDR3 reads TGCAGTGCTCGCCGGACAGGTCGGGTGGATTCACCCCTCCACTTT.

V and J are TRBV19 and TRBJ1-1; the D is unclear. The germline gives CDR1 LNHDA, CDR2 SQIVND (reference sequence). V was cut by 7 bases and J by 3 bases, with 24 bases left in between. The length of the CDR3 is 17 residues. DNA for the CDR3: TGTGCCAGTAAATCTAGATCCGGTCCAGTAACTCACACTGAAGCTTTCTTT. Amino acids: CASKSRSGPVTHTEAFF.

This chain links TRBV10-3 with TRBJ1-1; TRBD1 agrees at 7 bases. The CDR3 runs 15 residues. Trimming cost V 7 bases and J 3 bases; bases outside gene matches: 11. Germline CDR1 ENHRY, CDR2 SYGVKD. The CDR3 reads CAITGISQGDTEAFF. In DNA form, the CDR3 reads TGTGCCATCACCGGGATATCGCAGGGGGACACTGAAGCTTTCTTT.

This clonotype was recorded at least ten times. The V and J genes are TRBV5-4 and TRBJ2-1, with 8 bases lining up with TRBD2. V lost 2 bases, J lost 1 base, and 5 bases stayed unmatched. Germline loops: CDR1 SGHNT, CDR2 YYREEE (reference sequence). CDR3 length equals 16 residues. CDR3 nucleotides: TGTGCCAGCAGCTTTAAGCGGGAGCTGTCCTACAATGAGCAGTTCTTC. It codes for CASSFKRELSYNEQFF.

This clonotype was picked up a small number of times. The CDR3 sequence: CASSPPWSSGNTIYF. CDR3 DNA sequence: TGTGCCAGCAGCCCGCCTTGGAGCTCTGGAAACACCATATATTTT. The chain couples TRBV12-3 or TRBV12-4 to TRBJ1-3; D not certain. V was trimmed by 6 bases and J by 0 bases, leaving 12 bases between them. This CDR3 contains 15 residues.

The genes are TRBV6-4 and TRBJ1-5; unclear D gene. V shed 3 bases and J shed 0 bases, with 6 bases lying between them. The germline V gene encodes CDR1 MRHNA and CDR2 SNTAGT. CDR3 size: 14 residues. The CDR3 sequence: CASSDRNSNQPQHF. CDR3 DNA: TGTGCCAGCAGTGATCGAAATAGCAATCAGCCCCAGCATTTT.

This sequence joins TRBV20-1 and TRBJ1-4; possible D gene TRBD1, 5 bases. Germline V gene sequence: CDR1 DFQATT, CDR2 SNEGSKA (reference sequence). This CDR3 has 14 amino acids. With 1 base removed from V and 1 base from J, the gap between germline ends came to 7 bases. CDR3 coding DNA: TGCAGTGCTAGAGTGGGGGGAACTAATGAAAAACTGTTTTTT. This gives the protein CSARVGGTNEKLFF.

This clonotype was observed many times. CDR3 loop: CASSDNTETEAFF. The CDR3 DNA reads as TGTGCCAGCAGTGATAATACAGAAACTGAAGCTTTCTTT. This chain joins TRBV6-1 and TRBJ1-1; no definite D call. The V end was cut by 3 bases, the J end by 5 bases, with 10 bases between. This CDR3 has 13 amino acids. Germline V lookup: CDR1 MNHNS, CDR2 SASEGT.

The chain combines TRBV5-1 with TRBJ2-6; 7 nucleotides line up with TRBD1. The CDR3 length is 13 residues. The V gene end was trimmed by 0 bases and the J gene end by 9 bases; junction bases not matched to a gene: 0. Germline V gene sequence: CDR1 SGHRS, CDR2 YFSETQ. As DNA, the CDR3 is TGCGCCAGCAGCTTGGGACAGGGCAACGTCCTGACTTTC. This gives the protein CASSLGQGNVLTF.